The clone carrying this TCR beta chain has a count of ten or more. The data originate from a study of spatial heterogeneity in lung cancer. Time point of the sample: sample taken at primary tumor resection. Whole RNA obtained from tumor, nontumor lung or frozen PBMC underwent sequencing without sorting. Donors were about 70 untreated early-stage non-small cell lung cancer patients. TCR cDNA molecules each had a unique molecular identifier. TCRdb analysed the 5' RACE reads with MiXCR anew, one entry per CDR3 protein. Of about 3,200 distinct CDR3 sequences detected, approximately 15% appear once; the ten largest clones hold roughly 80%. This receptor was taken from a female donor with early-stage non-small cell lung cancer. The sample here was PBMCs, taken at surgery.

CDR3 in DNA: TGTGCCACCAGTGACTGGACTAGCGGGAGGGTCGATGAGCAGTTCTTC. Protein sequence: CATSDWTSGRVDEQFF. The V call is TRBV24-1, the J call TRBJ2-1; 15 bases are a match to TRBD2. The CDR3 is made up of 16 amino acids. Per the germline V gene, CDR1 is KGHDR and CDR2 is SFDVKD. Trimming cost V 4 bases and J 8 bases; bases outside gene matches: 5.